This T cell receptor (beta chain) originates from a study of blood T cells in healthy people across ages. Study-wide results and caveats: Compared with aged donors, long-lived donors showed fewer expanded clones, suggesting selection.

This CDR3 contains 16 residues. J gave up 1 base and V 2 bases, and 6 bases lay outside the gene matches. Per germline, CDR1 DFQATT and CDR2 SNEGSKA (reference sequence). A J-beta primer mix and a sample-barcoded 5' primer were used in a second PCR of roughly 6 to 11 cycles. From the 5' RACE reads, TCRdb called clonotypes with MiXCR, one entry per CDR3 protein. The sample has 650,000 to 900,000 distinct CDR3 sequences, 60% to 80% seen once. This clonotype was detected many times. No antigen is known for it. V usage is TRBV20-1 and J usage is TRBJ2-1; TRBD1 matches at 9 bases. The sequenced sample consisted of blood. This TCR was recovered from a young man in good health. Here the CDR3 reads CSARILGTGSYNEQFF. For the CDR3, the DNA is TGCAGTGCTAGAATCCTTGGGACAGGGTCCTACAATGAGCAGTTCTTC.